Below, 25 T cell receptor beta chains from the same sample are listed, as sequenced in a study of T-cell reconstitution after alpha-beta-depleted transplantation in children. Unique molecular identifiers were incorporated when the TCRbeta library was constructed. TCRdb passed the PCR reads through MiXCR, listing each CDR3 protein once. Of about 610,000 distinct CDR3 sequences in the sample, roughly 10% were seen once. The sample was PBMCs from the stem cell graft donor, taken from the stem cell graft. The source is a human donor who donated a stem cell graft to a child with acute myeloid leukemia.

In DNA form, the CDR3 reads TGTGCCAGCAGTTCGCGGGGGACAGCTCTCTACGAGCAGTACTTC. Translating it yields CASSSRGTALYEQYF. V and J are TRBV28 and TRBJ2-7; D tentatively fits TRBD1 or TRBD2 (7 bases each). Germline CDR1 and CDR2: MDHEN and SYDVKM. The V and J ends lost 4 bases and 3 bases respectively, with 16 bases between them. CDR3 length equals 15 residues.

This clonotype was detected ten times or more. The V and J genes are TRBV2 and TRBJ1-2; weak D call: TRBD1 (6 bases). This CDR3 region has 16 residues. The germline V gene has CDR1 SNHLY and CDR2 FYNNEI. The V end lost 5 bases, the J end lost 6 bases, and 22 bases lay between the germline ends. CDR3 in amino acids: CASSLAGAFSRDGYTF. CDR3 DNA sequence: TGTGCCAGCAGTTTAGCGGGGGCGTTTAGTCGAGATGGCTACACCTTC.

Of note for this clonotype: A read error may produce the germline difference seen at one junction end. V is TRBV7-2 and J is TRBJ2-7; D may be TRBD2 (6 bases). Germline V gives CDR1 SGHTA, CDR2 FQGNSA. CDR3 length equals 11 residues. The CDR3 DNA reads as TGTGCCAGCAGCTTGAAAACGGGAGTAAACTTC. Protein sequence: CASSLKTGVNF. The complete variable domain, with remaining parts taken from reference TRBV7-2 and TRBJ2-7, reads GAGVSQSPSNKVTEKGKDVELRCDPISGHTALYWYRQSLGQGLEFLIYFQGNSAPDKSGLPSDRFSAERTGGSVSTLTIQRTQQEDSAVYLCASSLKTGVNFGPGTRLTVT.

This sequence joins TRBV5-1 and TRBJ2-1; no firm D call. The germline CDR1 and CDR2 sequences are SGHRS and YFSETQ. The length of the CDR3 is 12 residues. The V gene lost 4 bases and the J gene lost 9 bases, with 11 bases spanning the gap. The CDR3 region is CASSDFSGEQFF. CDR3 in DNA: TGCGCCAGCAGCGACTTTAGTGGTGAGCAGTTCTTC.

CDR3 region: CSARASGPNQPQHF. CDR3 coding DNA: TGCAGTGCTAGAGCTAGTGGCCCAAATCAGCCCCAGCATTTT. The V and J genes are TRBV20-1 and TRBJ1-5; D is unclear. CDR1 is DFQATT and CDR2 is SNEGSKA in the germline V gene (reference sequence). The CDR3 covers 14 residues. V dropped 1 base and J dropped 4 bases, with 11 bases sitting between them.

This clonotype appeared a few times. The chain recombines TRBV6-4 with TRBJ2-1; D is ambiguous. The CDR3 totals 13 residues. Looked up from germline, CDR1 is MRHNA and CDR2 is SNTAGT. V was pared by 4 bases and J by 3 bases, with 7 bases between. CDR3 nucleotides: TGTGCCAGCAGTGCCCAAGGCTACAATGAGCAGTTCTTC. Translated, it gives CASSAQGYNEQFF.

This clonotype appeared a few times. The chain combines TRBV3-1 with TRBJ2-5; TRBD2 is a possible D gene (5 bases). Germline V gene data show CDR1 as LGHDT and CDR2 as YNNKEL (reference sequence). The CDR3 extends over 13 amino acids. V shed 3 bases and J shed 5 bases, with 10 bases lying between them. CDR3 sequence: CASSHSRAETQYF. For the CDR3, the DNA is TGTGCCAGCAGCCATTCGAGGGCTGAGACCCAGTACTTC.

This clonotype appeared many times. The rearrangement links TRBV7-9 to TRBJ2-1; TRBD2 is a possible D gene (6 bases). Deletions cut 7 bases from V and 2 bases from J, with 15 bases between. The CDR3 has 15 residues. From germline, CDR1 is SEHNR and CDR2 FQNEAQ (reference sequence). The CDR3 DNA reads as TGTGCCAGCATTTTGCGGGGAGCCCCCTACAATGAGCAGTTCTTC. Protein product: CASILRGAPYNEQFF. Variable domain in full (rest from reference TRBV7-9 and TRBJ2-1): DTGVSQNPRHKITKRGQNVTFRCDPISEHNRLYWYRQTLGQGPEFLTYFQNEAQLEKSRLLSDRFSAERPKGSFSTLEIQRTEQGDSAMYLCASILRGAPYNEQFFGPGTRLTVL.

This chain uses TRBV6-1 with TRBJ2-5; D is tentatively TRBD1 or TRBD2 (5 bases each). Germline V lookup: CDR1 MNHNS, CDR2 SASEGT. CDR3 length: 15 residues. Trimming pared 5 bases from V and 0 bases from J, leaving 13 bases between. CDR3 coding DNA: TGTGCCAGCAGTACAACGGGACGTTACCAAGAGACCCAGTACTTC. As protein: CASSTTGRYQETQYF.

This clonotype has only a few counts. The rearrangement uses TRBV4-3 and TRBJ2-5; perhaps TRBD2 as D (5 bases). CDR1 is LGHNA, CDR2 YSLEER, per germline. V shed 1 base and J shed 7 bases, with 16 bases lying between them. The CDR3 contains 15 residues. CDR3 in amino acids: CASSQGLLLLGTQYF. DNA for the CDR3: TGCGCCAGCAGCCAAGGACTACTACTTCTGGGGACCCAGTACTTC.

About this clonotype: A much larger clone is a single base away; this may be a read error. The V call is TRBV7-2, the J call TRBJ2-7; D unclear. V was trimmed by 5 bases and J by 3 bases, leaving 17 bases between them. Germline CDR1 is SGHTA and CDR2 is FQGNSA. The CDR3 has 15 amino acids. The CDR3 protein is CASSVTGRLNYEQYF. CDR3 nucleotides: TGTGCCAGCAGCGTAACCGGGCGGCTTAACTACGAGCAGTACTTC.

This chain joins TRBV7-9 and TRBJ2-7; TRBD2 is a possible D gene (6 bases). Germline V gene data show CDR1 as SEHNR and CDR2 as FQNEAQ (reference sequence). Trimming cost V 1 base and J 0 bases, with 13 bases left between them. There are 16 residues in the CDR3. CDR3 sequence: CASSLVIGTASYEQYF. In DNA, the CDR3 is TGTGCCAGCAGCTTAGTAATCGGGACTGCCTCCTACGAGCAGTACTTC.

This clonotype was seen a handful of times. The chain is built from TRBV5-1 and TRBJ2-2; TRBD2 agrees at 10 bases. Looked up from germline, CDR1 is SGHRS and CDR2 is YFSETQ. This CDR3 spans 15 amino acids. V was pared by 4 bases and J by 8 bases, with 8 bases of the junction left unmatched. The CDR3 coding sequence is TGCGCCAGCAGCGAAACCGCTAGCGGGAGAGGGGAGCTGTTTTTT. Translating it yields CASSETASGRGELFF. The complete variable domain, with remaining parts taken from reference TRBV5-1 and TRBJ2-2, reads KAGVTQTPRYLIKTRGQQVTLSCSPISGHRSVSWYQQTPGQGLQFLFEYFSETQRNKGNFPGRFSGRQFSNSRSEMNVSTLELGDSALYLCASSETASGRGELFFGEGSRLTVL.

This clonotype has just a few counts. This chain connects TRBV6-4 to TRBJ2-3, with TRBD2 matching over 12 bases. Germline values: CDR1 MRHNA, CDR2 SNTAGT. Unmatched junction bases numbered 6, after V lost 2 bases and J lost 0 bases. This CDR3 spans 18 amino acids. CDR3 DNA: TGTGCCAGCAGTGACAACCCTAGCGGGAGGGCGAGCACAGATACGCAGTATTTT. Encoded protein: CASSDNPSGRASTDTQYF.

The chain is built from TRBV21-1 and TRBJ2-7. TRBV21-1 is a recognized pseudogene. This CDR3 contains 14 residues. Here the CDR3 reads CASSKAGQTYEQYF. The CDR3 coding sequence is TGTGCCAGCAGCAAAGCCGGGCAGACCTACGAGCAGTACTTC.

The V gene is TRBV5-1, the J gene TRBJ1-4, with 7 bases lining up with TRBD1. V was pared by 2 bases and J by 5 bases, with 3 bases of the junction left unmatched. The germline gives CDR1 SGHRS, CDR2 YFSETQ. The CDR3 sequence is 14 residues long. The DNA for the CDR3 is TGCGCCAGCAGCTTAGCGGGACAGAATGAAAAACTGTTTTTT. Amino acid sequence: CASSLAGQNEKLFF.

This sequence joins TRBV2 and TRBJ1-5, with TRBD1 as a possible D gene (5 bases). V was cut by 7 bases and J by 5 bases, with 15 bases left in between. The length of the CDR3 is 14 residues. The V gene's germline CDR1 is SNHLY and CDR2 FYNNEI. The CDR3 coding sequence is TGTGCCAGCATCGGAGGGGAGGTGGATCAGCCCCAGCATTTT. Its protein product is CASIGGEVDQPQHF.

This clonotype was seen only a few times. The CDR3: CASGRDSNSPLHF. DNA for the CDR3: TGCGCCAGCGGCAGGGACTCTAATTCACCCCTCCACTTT. The gene calls are TRBV5-1 and TRBJ1-6; the D gene is possibly TRBD1 (5 bases). Germline V gene data show CDR1 as SGHRS and CDR2 as YFSETQ. The CDR3 is 13 residues long. Between the trimmed V and J ends, which lost 7 bases and 6 bases, there was a span of 11 bases.

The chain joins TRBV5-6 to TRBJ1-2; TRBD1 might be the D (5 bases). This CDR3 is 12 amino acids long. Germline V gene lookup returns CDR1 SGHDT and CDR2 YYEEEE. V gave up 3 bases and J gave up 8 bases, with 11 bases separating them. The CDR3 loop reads CASSSDKRGYTF. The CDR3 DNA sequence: TGTGCCAGCAGCTCGGACAAAAGGGGCTACACCTTC.

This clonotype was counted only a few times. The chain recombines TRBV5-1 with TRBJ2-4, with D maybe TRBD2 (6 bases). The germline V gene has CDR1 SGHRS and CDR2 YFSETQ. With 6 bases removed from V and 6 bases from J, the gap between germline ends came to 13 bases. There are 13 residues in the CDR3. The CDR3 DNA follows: TGCGCCAGCAATGAGCCCGGGGGAAACATTCAGTACTTC. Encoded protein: CASNEPGGNIQYF.

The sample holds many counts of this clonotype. CDR3 sequence: CSALEGGNEQFF. In DNA form, the CDR3 reads TGCAGTGCCCTGGAAGGGGGCAATGAGCAGTTCTTC. V and J are TRBV20-1 and TRBJ2-1; weak D call: TRBD1 (6 bases). The germline V gene encodes CDR1 DFQATT and CDR2 SNEGSKA (reference sequence). This CDR3 is built from 12 residues. V was trimmed by 6 bases and J by 6 bases, leaving 12 bases between them.

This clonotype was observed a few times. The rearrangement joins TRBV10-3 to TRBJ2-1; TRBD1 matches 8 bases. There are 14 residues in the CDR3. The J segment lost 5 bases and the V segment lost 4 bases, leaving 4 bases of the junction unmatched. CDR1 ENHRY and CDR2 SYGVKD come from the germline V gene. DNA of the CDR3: TGTGCCATCAGTGGGACAGGGAGCGACAATGAGCAGTTCTTC. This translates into CAISGTGSDNEQFF.

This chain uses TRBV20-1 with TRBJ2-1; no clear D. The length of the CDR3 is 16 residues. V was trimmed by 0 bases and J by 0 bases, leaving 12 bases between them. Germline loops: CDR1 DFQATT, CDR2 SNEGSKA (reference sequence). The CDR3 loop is CSARDRLLSSYNEQFF. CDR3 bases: TGCAGTGCTAGAGATAGGTTGCTTAGCTCCTACAATGAGCAGTTCTTC.

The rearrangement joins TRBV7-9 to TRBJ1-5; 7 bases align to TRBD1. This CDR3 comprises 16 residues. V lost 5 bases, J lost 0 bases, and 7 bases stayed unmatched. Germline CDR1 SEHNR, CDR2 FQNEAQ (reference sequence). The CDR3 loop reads CASSAATGNSNQPQHF. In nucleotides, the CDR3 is TGTGCCAGCAGCGCGGCGACAGGGAATAGCAATCAGCCCCAGCATTTT.

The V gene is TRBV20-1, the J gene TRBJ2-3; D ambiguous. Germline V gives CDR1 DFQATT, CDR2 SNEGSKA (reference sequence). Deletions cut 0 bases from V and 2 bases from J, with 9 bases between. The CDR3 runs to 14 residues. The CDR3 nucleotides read TGCAGTGCTAGAGATATGCGGTACACAGATACGCAGTATTTT. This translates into CSARDMRYTDTQYF.